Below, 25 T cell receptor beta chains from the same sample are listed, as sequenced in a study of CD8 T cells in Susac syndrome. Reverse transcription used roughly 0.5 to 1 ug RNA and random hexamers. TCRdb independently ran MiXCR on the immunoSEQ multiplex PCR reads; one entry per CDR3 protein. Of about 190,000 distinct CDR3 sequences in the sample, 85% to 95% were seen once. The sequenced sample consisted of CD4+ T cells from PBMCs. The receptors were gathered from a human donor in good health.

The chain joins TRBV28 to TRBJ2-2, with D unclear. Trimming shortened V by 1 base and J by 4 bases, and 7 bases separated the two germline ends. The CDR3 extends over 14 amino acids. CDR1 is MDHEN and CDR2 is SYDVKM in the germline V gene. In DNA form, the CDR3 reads TGTGCCAGCAGTTTATCTAGGCCCACCGGGGAGCTGTTTTTT. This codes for CASSLSRPTGELFF.

This CDR3 reads CASTALGMGSPGELFF. As DNA, the CDR3 is TGTGCCAGCACGGCCCTGGGGATGGGATCACCCGGGGAGCTGTTTTTT. The chain uses TRBV2 and TRBJ2-2; D gene ambiguous. Germline CDR1 reads SNHLY; CDR2 reads FYNNEI. V was trimmed by 7 bases and J by 6 bases, leaving 21 bases between them. There are 16 residues in the CDR3.

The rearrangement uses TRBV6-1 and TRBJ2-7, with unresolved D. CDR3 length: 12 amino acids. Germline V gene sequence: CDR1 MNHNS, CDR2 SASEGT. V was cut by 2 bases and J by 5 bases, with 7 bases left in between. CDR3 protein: CASSERINEQYF. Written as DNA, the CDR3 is TGTGCCAGCAGTGAACGCATAAACGAGCAGTACTTC.

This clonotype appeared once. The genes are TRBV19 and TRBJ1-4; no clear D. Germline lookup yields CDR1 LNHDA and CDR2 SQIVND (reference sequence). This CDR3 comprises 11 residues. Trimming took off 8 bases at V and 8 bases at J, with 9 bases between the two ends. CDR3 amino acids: CASCRDEKLFF. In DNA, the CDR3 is TGTGCCAGTTGTCGAGACGAAAAACTGTTTTTT.

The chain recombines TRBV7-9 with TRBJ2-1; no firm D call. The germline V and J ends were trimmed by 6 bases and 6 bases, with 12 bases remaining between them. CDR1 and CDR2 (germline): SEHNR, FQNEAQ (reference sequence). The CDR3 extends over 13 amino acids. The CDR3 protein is CASRHGRSNEQFF. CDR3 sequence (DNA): TGTGCCAGCAGGCATGGAAGGAGCAATGAGCAGTTCTTC.

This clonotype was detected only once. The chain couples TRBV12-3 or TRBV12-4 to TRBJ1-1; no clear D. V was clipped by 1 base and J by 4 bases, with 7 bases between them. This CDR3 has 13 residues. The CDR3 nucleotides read TGTGCCAGCAGTTTAGGTGGGTCCACTGAAGCTTTCTTT. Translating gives CASSLGGSTEAFF.

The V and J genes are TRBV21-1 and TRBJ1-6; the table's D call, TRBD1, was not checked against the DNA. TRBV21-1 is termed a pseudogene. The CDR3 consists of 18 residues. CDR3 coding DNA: TGTGCCAGCAGCAAAGGCAGGGGACGCCGGGCCTATAATTCACCCCTCCACTTT. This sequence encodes CASSKGRGRRAYNSPLHF.

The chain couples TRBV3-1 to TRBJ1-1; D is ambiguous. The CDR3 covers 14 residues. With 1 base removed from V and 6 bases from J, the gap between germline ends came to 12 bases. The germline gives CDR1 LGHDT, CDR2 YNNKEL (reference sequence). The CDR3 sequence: CASSQVKGGAEAFF. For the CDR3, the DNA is TGTGCCAGCAGCCAAGTAAAAGGCGGCGCTGAAGCTTTCTTT.

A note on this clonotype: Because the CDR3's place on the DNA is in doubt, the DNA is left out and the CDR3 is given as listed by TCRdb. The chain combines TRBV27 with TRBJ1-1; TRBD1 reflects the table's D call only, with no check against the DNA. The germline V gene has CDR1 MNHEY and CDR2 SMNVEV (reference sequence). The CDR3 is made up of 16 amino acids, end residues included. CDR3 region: CASSLSFGAGNTEAFF.

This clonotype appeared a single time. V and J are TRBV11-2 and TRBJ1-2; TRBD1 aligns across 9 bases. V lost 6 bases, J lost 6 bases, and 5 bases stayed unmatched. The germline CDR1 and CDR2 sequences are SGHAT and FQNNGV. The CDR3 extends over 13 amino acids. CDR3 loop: CASRLTGGNGYTF. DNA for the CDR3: TGTGCCAGCAGGCTTACAGGGGGCAATGGCTACACCTTC.

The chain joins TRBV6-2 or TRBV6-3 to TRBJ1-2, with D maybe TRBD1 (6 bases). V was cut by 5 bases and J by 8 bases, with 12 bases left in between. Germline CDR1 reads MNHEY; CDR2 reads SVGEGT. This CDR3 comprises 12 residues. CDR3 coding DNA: TGTGCCAGCAGTCCCGGACAGAGAGGCTACACCTTC. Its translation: CASSPGQRGYTF.

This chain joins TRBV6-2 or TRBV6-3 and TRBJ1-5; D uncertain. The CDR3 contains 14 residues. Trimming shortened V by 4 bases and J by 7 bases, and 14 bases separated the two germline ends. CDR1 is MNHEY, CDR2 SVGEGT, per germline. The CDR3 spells CASSSWAIGQPQHF. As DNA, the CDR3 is TGTGCCAGCAGTTCCTGGGCTATCGGGCAGCCCCAGCATTTT.

The CDR3 nucleotides read TGCGCCAGCAGCTTGGCTGTGGGCGCCAGGGGCGGCTACACCTTC. This encodes CASSLAVGARGGYTF. This sequence joins TRBV5-1 and TRBJ1-2; D possibly corresponds to TRBD1 (6 bases). The V gene lost 0 bases and the J gene lost 8 bases, with 17 bases spanning the gap. The CDR3 covers 15 residues. CDR1 SGHRS and CDR2 YFSETQ come from the germline V gene.

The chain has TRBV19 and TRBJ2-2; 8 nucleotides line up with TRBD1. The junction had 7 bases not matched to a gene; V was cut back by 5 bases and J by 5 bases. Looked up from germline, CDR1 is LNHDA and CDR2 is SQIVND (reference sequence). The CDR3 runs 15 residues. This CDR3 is CASSGRQGQTGELFF. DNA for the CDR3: TGTGCCAGTAGTGGGAGACAGGGGCAAACCGGGGAGCTGTTTTTT.

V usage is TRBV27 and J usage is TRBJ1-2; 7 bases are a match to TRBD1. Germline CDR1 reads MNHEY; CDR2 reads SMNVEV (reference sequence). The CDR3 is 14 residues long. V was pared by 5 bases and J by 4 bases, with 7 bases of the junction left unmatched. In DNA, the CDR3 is TGTGCCAGCAGTCCCCGACAGGGAGTCTATGGCTACACCTTC. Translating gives CASSPRQGVYGYTF.

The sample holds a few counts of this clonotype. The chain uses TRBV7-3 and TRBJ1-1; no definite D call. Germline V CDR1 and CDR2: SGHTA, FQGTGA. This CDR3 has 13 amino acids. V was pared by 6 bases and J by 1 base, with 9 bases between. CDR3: CASSLSGNTEAFF. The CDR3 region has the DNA TGTGCCAGCAGTTTATCGGGGAACACTGAAGCTTTCTTT. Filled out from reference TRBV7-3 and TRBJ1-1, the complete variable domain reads GAGVSQTPSNKVTEKGKYVELRCDPISGHTALYWYRQSLGQGPEFLIYFQGTGAADDSGLPNDRFFAVRPEGSVSTLKIQRTERGDSAVYLCASSLSGNTEAFFGQGTRLTVV.

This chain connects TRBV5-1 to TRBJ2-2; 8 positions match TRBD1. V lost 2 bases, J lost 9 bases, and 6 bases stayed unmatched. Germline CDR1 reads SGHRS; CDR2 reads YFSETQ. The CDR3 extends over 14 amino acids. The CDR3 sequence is CASSLTSGGWELFF. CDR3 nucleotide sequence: TGCGCCAGCAGCTTAACCTCAGGGGGCTGGGAGCTGTTTTTT.

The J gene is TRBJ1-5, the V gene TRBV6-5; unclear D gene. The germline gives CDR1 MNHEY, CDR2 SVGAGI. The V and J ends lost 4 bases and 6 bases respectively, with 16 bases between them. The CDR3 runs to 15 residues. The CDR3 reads CASSSYRFPGQPQHF. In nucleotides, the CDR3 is TGTGCCAGCAGTTCCTACCGGTTCCCCGGTCAGCCCCAGCATTTT.

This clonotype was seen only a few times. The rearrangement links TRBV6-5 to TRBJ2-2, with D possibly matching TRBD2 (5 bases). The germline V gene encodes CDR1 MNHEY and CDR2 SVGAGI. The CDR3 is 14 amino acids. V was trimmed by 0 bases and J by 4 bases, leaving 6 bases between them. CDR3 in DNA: TGTGCCAGCAGTTACTCCCGGGGCACCGGGGAGCTGTTTTTT. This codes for CASSYSRGTGELFF.

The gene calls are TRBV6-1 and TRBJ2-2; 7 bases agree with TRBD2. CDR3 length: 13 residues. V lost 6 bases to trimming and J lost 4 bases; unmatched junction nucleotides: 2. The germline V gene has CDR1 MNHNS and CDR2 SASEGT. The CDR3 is CASRWGGTGELFF. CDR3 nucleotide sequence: TGTGCCAGCAGGTGGGGGGGCACCGGGGAGCTGTTTTTT.

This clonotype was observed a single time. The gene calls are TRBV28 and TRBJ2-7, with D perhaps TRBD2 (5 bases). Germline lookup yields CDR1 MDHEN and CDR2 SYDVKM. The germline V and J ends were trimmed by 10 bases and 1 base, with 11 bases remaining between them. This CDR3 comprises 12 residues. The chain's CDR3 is CATSSGSYEQYF. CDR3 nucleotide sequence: TGTGCCACCTCGTCGGGGTCCTACGAGCAGTACTTC.

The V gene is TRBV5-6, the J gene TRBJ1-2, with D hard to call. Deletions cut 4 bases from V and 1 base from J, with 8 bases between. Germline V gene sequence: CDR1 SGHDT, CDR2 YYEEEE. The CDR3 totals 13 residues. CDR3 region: CASSILRNYGYTF. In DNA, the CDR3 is TGTGCCAGCAGCATACTTCGTAACTATGGCTACACCTTC.

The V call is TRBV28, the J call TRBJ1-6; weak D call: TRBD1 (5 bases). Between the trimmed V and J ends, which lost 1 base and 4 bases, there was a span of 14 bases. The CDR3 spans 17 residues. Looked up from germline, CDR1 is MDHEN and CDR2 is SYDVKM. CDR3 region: CASSLFTGLGYNSPLHF. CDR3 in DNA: TGTGCCAGCAGTTTATTTACAGGTTTGGGGTATAATTCACCCCTCCACTTT.

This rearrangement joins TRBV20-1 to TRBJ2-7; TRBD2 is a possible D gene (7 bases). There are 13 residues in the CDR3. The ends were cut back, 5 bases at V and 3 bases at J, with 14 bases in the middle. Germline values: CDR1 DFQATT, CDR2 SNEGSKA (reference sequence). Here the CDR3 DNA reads TGCAGTGCTGTCCCGGGGGGCAACTACGAGCAGTACTTC. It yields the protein CSAVPGGNYEQYF.

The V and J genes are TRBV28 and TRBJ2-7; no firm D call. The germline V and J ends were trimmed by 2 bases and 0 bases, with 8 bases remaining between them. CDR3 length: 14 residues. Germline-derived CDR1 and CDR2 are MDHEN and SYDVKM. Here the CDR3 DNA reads TGTGCCAGCAGTTTACAAGGATCCTCCTACGAGCAGTACTTC. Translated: CASSLQGSSYEQYF. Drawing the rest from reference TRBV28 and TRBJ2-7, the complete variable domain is DVKVTQSSRYLVKRTGEKVFLECVQDMDHENMFWYRQDPGLGLRLIYFSYDVKMKEKGDIPEGYSVSREKKERFSLILESASTNQTSMYLCASSLQGSSYEQYFGPGTRLTVT.